A selection of T cell receptor beta chains follows, all from one sample in a study of T cell responses to AZD1222 COVID-19 vaccine. Sequenced by immunoSEQ multiplex PCR; TCRdb stores in-frame clones only, minus some. The sample records 110,000 or so clones, roughly nine tenths being singletons. The source material was peripheral blood, sampled on day 0 of AZD1222 vaccination. Receptors originate from an adult in good health. The CDR3 runs from the conserved cysteine through the conserved F or W. D genes are given only for firm matches. Rows may omit the clone size; those that give it use once, few, many or a size class.

D gene	V gene	clone size	CDR3 length	J gene	CDR3 DNA	CDR3 protein
NA	TRBV6-5	once	11	TRBJ1-5	TGTGCCAGCAGCAGTAGTGGGGCCCAGCATTTT	CASSSSGAQHF
TRBD1	TRBV11-2	NA	15	TRBJ2-7	TGTGCCAGCAGCCGGGGGACAGGCCTTCGCTACGAGCAGTACTTC	CASSRGTGLRYEQYF
NA	TRBV5-8	NA	15	TRBJ2-6	TGTGCCAGCAGCTTGGAAGGGGCTGGGGCCAACGTCCTGACTTTC	CASSLEGAGANVLTF
NA	TRBV9	NA	14	TRBJ1-3	TGTGCCAGCCGTAACCCGGTCTCTGGAAACACCATATATTTT	CASRNPVSGNTIYF
NA	TRBV12-3/TRBV12-4	NA	12	TRBJ2-7	TGTGCCAGCAGTTCCTCAGGGGACGAGCAGTACTTC	CASSSSGDEQYF
TRBD1	TRBV27	NA	14	TRBJ2-3	TGTGCCAGCAGTGCTCCGACAGGGGGCGTGACGCAGTATTTT	CASSAPTGGVTQYF
NA	TRBV6-5	few	16	TRBJ1-1	TGTGCCAGCAGTTACGACCCTCCGGGGAGAAGGACTGAAGCTTTCTTT	CASSYDPPGRRTEAFF
NA	TRBV7-2	NA	14	TRBJ2-5	TGTGCCAGCAGCGGCCACGGCTGGCAAGAGACCCAGTACTTC	CASSGHGWQETQYF
NA	TRBV19	NA	14	TRBJ2-2	TGTGCCAGTAGTCTCCGCCAGAACACCGGGGAGCTGTTTTTT	CASSLRQNTGELFF
NA	TRBV27	NA	14	TRBJ1-1	TGTGCCAGCAGTTTTAGGGGAGTTAACGCTGAAGCTTTCTTT	CASSFRGVNAEAFF
NA	TRBV5-4	NA	15	TRBJ1-6	TGTGCCAGCAGCGGACGACAGGCCGTAGATTCACCCCTCCACTTT	CASSGRQAVDSPLHF
TRBD2	TRBV2	NA	16	TRBJ2-5	TGTGCCAGCAGGAGGGTTGGGGCGGGACTAAGAGAGACCCAGTACTTC	CASRRVGAGLRETQYF
NA	TRBV11-2	NA	16	TRBJ1-2	TGTGCCAGCAGCTTAGATATCGGAGGAGCTAACTATGGCTACACCTTC	CASSLDIGGANYGYTF
NA	TRBV6-5	NA	11	TRBJ1-1	TGTGCCAGCAGTTGGAGGGCTGAAGCTTTCTTT	CASSWRAEAFF
NA	TRBV19	NA	14	TRBJ1-5	TGTGCCAGTAATCGGGGAGTTGTCAATCAGCCCCAGCATTTT	CASNRGVVNQPQHF
NA	TRBV28	NA	14	TRBJ1-1	TGTGCCAGCACCGAAACCGGACGGAACACTGAAGCTTTCTTT	CASTETGRNTEAFF
TRBD1	TRBV18	NA	13	TRBJ2-7	TGTGCCAGCTCAGTGGGACAGGGCTACGAGCAGTACTTC	CASSVGQGYEQYF
TRBD2	TRBV9	NA	15	TRBJ2-1	TGTGCCAGCAGCGTAGAGGGGCGGGGGAACAATGAGCAGTTCTTC	CASSVEGRGNNEQFF
TRBD2	TRBV27	NA	17	TRBJ2-1	TGTGCCAGCAGTCGGTTGCTAGCGGCTGGAAACGACAATGAGCAGTTCTTC	CASSRLLAAGNDNEQFF
NA	TRBV21-1	NA	11	TRBJ2-5	TGTGCCAGCATTAGCGGGGGGGCCCAGTACTTC	CASISGGAQYF
NA	TRBV5-1	few	14	TRBJ2-7	TGCGCCAGCAGGATCGACCTTGCTCGGGGCGAGCAGTACTTC	CASRIDLARGEQYF
NA	TRBV5-4	NA	12	TRBJ1-5	TGTGCCAGCAGCTTGCCAGTCCAGCCCCAGCATTTT	CASSLPVQPQHF
TRBD1	TRBV5-1	NA	15	TRBJ2-7	TGCGCCAGCAGCCCACAGACAGGGTTCTCCTACGAGCAGTACTTC	CASSPQTGFSYEQYF
NA	TRBV5-1	NA	16	TRBJ1-1	TGCGCCAGCAGCTTGGATGTCCAGGGCCTGAACACTGAAGCTTTCTTT	CASSLDVQGLNTEAFF
NA	TRBV5-8	NA	13	TRBJ1-5	TGTGCCAGCAGAGGCAGTAGCAATCAGCCCCAGCATTTT	CASRGSSNQPQHF
TRBD2	TRBV2	NA	15	TRBJ2-3	TGTGCCAGCAGTGTAGCGGGGGGGATCACAGATACGCAGTATTTT	CASSVAGGITDTQYF
NA	TRBV25-1	NA	11	TRBJ1-4	TGTGCCAGCGGAGTCCAAGGAAAACTGTTTTTT	CASGVQGKLFF
NA	TRBV6-6	NA	16	TRBJ2-3	TGTGCCAGCAGTTACTCGGCGGCAGGGGGGACAGATACGCAGTATTTT	CASSYSAAGGTDTQYF
TRBD1	TRBV6-5	once	15	TRBJ1-1	TGTGCCAGCAGCTCCGGGACAGGGGGCGACACTGAAGCTTTCTTT	CASSSGTGGDTEAFF
NA	TRBV27	NA	14	TRBJ2-2	TGTGCCAGCAGTTTCCGCAGTAGTTCCGGGGAGCTGTTTTTT	CASSFRSSSGELFF
NA	TRBV4-3	NA	15	TRBJ1-1	TGCGCCAGCAGCCAAGGTGGGAGAATGAACACTGAAGCTTTCTTT	CASSQGGRMNTEAFF
NA	TRBV7-3	once	13	TRBJ2-7	TGTGCCAGCAGCTTAACCACTTCTCACGAGCAGTACTTC	CASSLTTSHEQYF
NA	TRBV19	NA	17	TRBJ1-1	TGTGCCAGTAGTCTCCCGCTTCGGGGGCGCGGGGACACTGAAGCTTTCTTT	CASSLPLRGRGDTEAFF
NA	TRBV7-2	NA	14	TRBJ1-2	TGTGCCAGCAGTCTATGGACAGTGGACTATGGCTACACCTTC	CASSLWTVDYGYTF
NA	TRBV6-1	few	14	TRBJ1-1	TGTGCCAGCAGTGAACCGAATCTGAACACTGAAGCTTTCTTT	CASSEPNLNTEAFF
TRBD1	TRBV7-2	NA	15	TRBJ1-1	TGTGCCAGCGGGACCAACAGGGGGCAGTACACTGAAGCTTTCTTT	CASGTNRGQYTEAFF
TRBD2	TRBV9	NA	16	TRBJ2-7	TGTGCCAGCAGCGTAGCTAGCGGGGGCCGGTTCTACGAGCAGTACTTC	CASSVASGGRFYEQYF
NA	TRBV29-1	NA	12	TRBJ1-1	TGCAGCGTTGTAGGGGATGTCACTGAAGCTTTCTTT	CSVVGDVTEAFF
NA	TRBV5-6	NA	13	TRBJ2-1	TGTGCCAGCAGACCCTTCGGGGGAAATGAGCAGTTCTTC	CASRPFGGNEQFF
NA	TRBV4-1	NA	15	TRBJ1-4	TGCGCCAGCAGTCGGGAGGGCGCAGGTAATGAAAAACTGTTTTTT	CASSREGAGNEKLFF
NA	TRBV3-1/TRBV3-2	NA	20	TRBJ2-5	TGTGCCAGCAGCCAAGATCCCCGGCCTCCTCCTCAAAGTCTCGTGGAGACCCAGTACTTC	CASSQDPRPPPQSLVETQYF
TRBD2	TRBV9	NA	14	TRBJ2-5	TGTGCCAGCAGCGTAGCCGGGCGGGGGGAGACCCAGTACTTC	CASSVAGRGETQYF
NA	TRBV20-1	NA	13	TRBJ2-2	TGCAGTGCTAGTGGTCTCGTCGGCGGGGAGCTGTTTTTT	CSASGLVGGELFF
NA	TRBV12-3/TRBV12-4	NA	13	TRBJ2-7	TGTGCCAGCAGTTTAGGACACTACTACGAGCAGTACTTC	CASSLGHYYEQYF
TRBD1	TRBV7-2	once	13	TRBJ1-1	TGTGCCAGCAACACCAGGGGGCGTGCTGAAGCTTTCTTT	CASNTRGRAEAFF
NA	TRBV7-6	NA	15	TRBJ1-3	TGTGCCAGCAGCTTAGCGGGCGGGTCTGGAAACACCATATATTTT	CASSLAGGSGNTIYF
NA	TRBV6-5	NA	15	TRBJ2-7	TGTGCCAGCAGTTACGTCGGGGGCAAAACCTACGAGCAGTACTTC	CASSYVGGKTYEQYF
NA	TRBV4-2	NA	16	TRBJ1-1	TGTGCCAGCAGCCAAGATCTGACAGGAATGAACACTGAAGCTTTCTTT	CASSQDLTGMNTEAFF
TRBD1	TRBV6-4	NA	16	TRBJ2-2	TGTGCCAGCAGTGACGGGGGTCAGGGGGACACCGGGGAGCTGTTTTTT	CASSDGGQGDTGELFF
TRBD1	TRBV11-2	NA	18	TRBJ1-1	TGTGCCAGCAGCCCGAGGACAGGGAGTTGGTCTAGGGACACTGAAGCTTTCTTT	CASSPRTGSWSRDTEAFF
NA	TRBV7-2	NA	15	TRBJ1-1	TGTGCCAGCAGCTTAGGTTGGGCGGGTGGCACTGAAGCTTTCTTT	CASSLGWAGGTEAFF